The 28 T cell receptor beta chains listed next were all sequenced from one sample in a study of blood T cell repertoires in COVID-19. Clones were read by immunoSEQ multiplex PCR, and TCRdb kept only the in-frame ones, dropping some. Among approximately 500,000 clones, less than 90% were seen once, and the ten largest hold 7.8%. Sequencing was done on a sample of peripheral blood. The receptors shown here come from a woman in her 50s with COVID-19, enrolled during active disease.

The chain has TRBV5-6 and TRBJ2-7; 9 nucleotides match TRBD2. Germline V lookup: CDR1 SGHDT, CDR2 YYEEEE. CDR3 size: 15 residues. V shed 0 bases and J 2 bases; nucleotides not matched to a gene: 3. CDR3 residues: CASSLGAGGPYEQYF. CDR3 sequence (DNA): TGTGCCAGCAGCTTGGGAGCGGGGGGCCCCTACGAGCAGTACTTC.

This chain links TRBV29-1 with TRBJ1-1, with D maybe TRBD1 (5 bases). The CDR3 runs to 11 residues. Germline loops: CDR1 SQVTM, CDR2 ANQGSEA. With 7 bases removed from V and 6 bases from J, the gap between germline ends came to 12 bases. The CDR3: CSARRGPEAFF. The CDR3, as DNA: TGCAGCGCCAGAAGGGGCCCTGAAGCTTTCTTT.

The rearrangement links TRBV10-1 to TRBJ2-3, with TRBD1 matching 10 bases. The CDR3 loop spans 16 amino acids. In germline, CDR1 is WNHNN, CDR2 SYGVQD (reference sequence). The V and J ends lost 3 bases and 1 base, in that order; junction bases with no gene match: 4. CDR3 DNA sequence: TGCGCCAGCAGTGATTTCGGGACAGGGGGCACAGATACGCAGTATTTT. Amino acids: CASSDFGTGGTDTQYF.

This chain links TRBV18 with TRBJ1-2; TRBD1 is a possible D gene (6 bases). Looked up from germline, CDR1 is KGHSH and CDR2 is LQKENI. CDR3 size: 18 residues. The V end lost 2 bases, the J end lost 3 bases, and 22 bases lay between the germline ends. The CDR3 spells CASSPEVPGQRVYYGYTF. The CDR3 bases are TGTGCCAGCTCACCAGAGGTCCCGGGACAAAGAGTCTACTATGGCTACACCTTC.

The chain uses TRBV24-1 and TRBJ2-1, with 8 bases lining up with TRBD2. The CDR3 contains 14 residues. Germline V gene data show CDR1 as KGHDR and CDR2 as SFDVKD. J was trimmed by 9 bases and V by 4 bases; bases with no gene match: 7. CDR3 in amino acids: CATSEYRGGVEQFF. CDR3 bases: TGTGCCACCAGTGAATACCGGGGGGGTGTTGAGCAGTTCTTC.

This clone has just a few counts. The chain employs TRBV9 and TRBJ1-6; D is unresolved. Trimming pared 4 bases from V and 14 bases from J, leaving 19 bases between. This CDR3 comprises 14 residues. The germline gives CDR1 SGDLS, CDR2 YYNGEE. The CDR3 spells CASSPRESIVSLHF. The CDR3 coding sequence is TGTGCCAGCAGCCCCCGGGAATCAATCGTATCCCTCCACTTT.

Here the CDR3 DNA reads TGTGCCAGCAGCTTCGCCGTACAGGGAAACTATGGCTACACCTTC. It translates to CASSFAVQGNYGYTF. This chain links TRBV7-8 with TRBJ1-2; D may be TRBD1 (6 bases). The CDR3 has 15 amino acids. The V end was cut by 3 bases, the J end by 2 bases, with 13 bases between. CDR1 and CDR2 from the germline V gene are SGHVS and FQNEAQ.

The rearrangement links TRBV19 to TRBJ2-7; D gene unclear. Germline V gene data show CDR1 as LNHDA and CDR2 as SQIVND (reference sequence). V lost 1 base and J lost 5, with 12 bases in between. The CDR3 has 14 amino acids. The CDR3 DNA is TGTGCCAGTAGTATAGTTTTAAACAGCCACGAGCAGTACTTC. Translation: CASSIVLNSHEQYF.

The rearrangement joins TRBV7-9 to TRBJ2-7; TRBD2 agrees at 9 bases. There are 14 residues in the CDR3. Germline V gene lookup returns CDR1 SEHNR and CDR2 FQNEAQ (reference sequence). After removal of 3 bases from V and 6 bases from J, the junction contained 6 bases not matched to a gene. The CDR3 nucleotides are TGTGCCAGCAGCTTGGTCGGGACTAGCCCCGAGCAGTACTTC. Protein: CASSLVGTSPEQYF.

The chain couples TRBV6-5 to TRBJ1-2; D remains ambiguous. CDR1 MNHEY and CDR2 SVGAGI come from the germline V gene. V dropped 7 bases and J dropped 6 bases, with 15 bases sitting between them. The CDR3 covers 13 residues. The CDR3 nucleotides are TGTGCCAGCATGATCGGGGAGTCTAATGGCTACACCTTC. Protein sequence: CASMIGESNGYTF.

The genes are TRBV6-5 and TRBJ1-2; D is perhaps TRBD1 (6 bases). Germline CDR1 and CDR2: MNHEY and SVGAGI. Trimming removed 4 bases at V and 8 bases at J, with 14 bases between. The CDR3 consists of 13 residues. The CDR3 sequence: CASSFRDNSGYTF. In DNA, the CDR3 is TGTGCCAGCAGTTTCCGGGACAACTCAGGCTACACCTTC.

This sequence joins TRBV2 and TRBJ1-4; TRBD1 matches at 7 bases. The CDR3 runs 14 residues. Trimming cost V 7 bases and J 5 bases; bases outside gene matches: 7. Germline assignment: CDR1 SNHLY and CDR2 FYNNEI. CDR3 sequence: CASKWDRTNEKLFF. CDR3 nucleotides: TGTGCCAGCAAATGGGACAGAACGAATGAAAAACTGTTTTTT.

This CDR3 reads CASSVGGLEQYF. For the CDR3, the DNA is TGTGCCAGCAGCGTAGGTGGCCTTGAGCAGTACTTC. This rearrangement joins TRBV9 to TRBJ2-7; D gene uncertain. The CDR3 runs 12 residues. Germline CDR1 and CDR2: SGDLS and YYNGEE. V shed 0 bases and J shed 7 bases, with 8 bases lying between them.

The J gene is TRBJ2-3, the V gene TRBV4-2, with a tentative D call TRBD2 (5 bases). This CDR3 contains 13 residues. The V gene lost 7 bases and the J gene lost 2 bases, with 10 bases spanning the gap. Germline V CDR1 and CDR2: LGHNA, YNFKEQ. The DNA of the CDR3 is TGTGCCAGCATGGGAGATTACACAGATACGCAGTATTTT. Protein: CASMGDYTDTQYF.

The rearrangement joins TRBV10-3 to TRBJ1-2, with 9 bases aligning to TRBD1. CDR3 length equals 14 residues. V lost 6 bases and J lost 4; bases outside the gene matches: 6. CDR1 ENHRY and CDR2 SYGVKD come from the germline V gene. The CDR3 sequence: CAIRGQGASYGYTF. The CDR3 DNA follows: TGTGCCATCAGGGGACAGGGAGCGTCCTATGGCTACACCTTC.

The chain has TRBV19 and TRBJ2-7; TRBD2 matches at 10 bases. The CDR3 has 14 amino acids. V shed 5 bases, J shed 2 bases, and the junction held 3 bases outside the gene matches. Germline assignment: CDR1 LNHDA and CDR2 SQIVND (reference sequence). CDR3 sequence (DNA): TGTGCCAGTAGTTCGGGACTAGCGCCCTACGAGCAGTACTTC. Translation: CASSSGLAPYEQYF.

This clone came up once. The V and J genes are TRBV5-1 and TRBJ1-1; 8 nucleotides line up with TRBD1. CDR3 length equals 15 residues. V lost 4 bases and J lost 1; bases outside the gene matches: 6. Germline lookup yields CDR1 SGHRS and CDR2 YFSETQ. For the CDR3, the DNA is TGCGCCAGCAGCGTCGCAGGGGGCAGGAACACTGAAGCTTTCTTT. Translating gives CASSVAGGRNTEAFF.

Comment on this clone: Other DNA sequences in this specimen translate into the identical CDR3. The chain couples TRBV9 to TRBJ2-3, with D tentatively TRBD1 (6 bases). The CDR3 length is 15 residues. Looked up from germline, CDR1 is SGDLS and CDR2 is YYNGEE. V lost 0 bases and J 1 base, leaving 9 bases between the germline ends. This CDR3 reads CASSVDPGGTDTQYF. The CDR3 DNA follows: TGTGCCAGCAGCGTAGATCCAGGGGGCACAGATACGCAGTATTTT.

In DNA form, the CDR3 reads TGTGCCAGCAGTCTCGTGGAGATCGGGGAGCTGTTTTTT. This translates into CASSLVEIGELFF. This chain connects TRBV7-9 to TRBJ2-2; D not certain. The CDR3 spans 13 residues. Between the trimmed V and J ends, which lost 6 bases and 7 bases, there was a span of 12 bases. The germline V gene encodes CDR1 SEHNR and CDR2 FQNEAQ (reference sequence).

The chain combines TRBV3-1 (or the pseudogene TRBV3-2) with TRBJ1-6, with D hard to call. Germline CDR1 reads LGHDT; CDR2 reads YNNKEL (reference sequence). CDR3 length: 12 residues. V lost 1 base to trimming and J lost 15 bases, with 10 bases between them. CDR3 region: CASSQAPGYLHF. CDR3 bases: TGTGCCAGCAGCCAAGCCCCCGGGTACCTCCACTTT.

The chain carries TRBV7-9 and TRBJ1-4; D may be TRBD1 (6 bases). Per the germline V gene, CDR1 is SEHNR and CDR2 is FQNEAQ (reference sequence). With 3 bases removed from V and 5 bases from J, the gap between germline ends came to 16 bases. The CDR3 extends over 16 amino acids. The CDR3 region has the DNA TGTGCCAGCAGCTTCGGGCAGGGGACCGACAATGAAAAACTGTTTTTT. This codes for CASSFGQGTDNEKLFF.

This clone was seen a single time. The chain couples TRBV28 to TRBJ2-1; D ambiguous. The V gene's germline CDR1 is MDHEN and CDR2 SYDVKM. This CDR3 has 11 amino acids. V was trimmed by 6 bases and J by 9 bases, leaving 9 bases between them. CDR3 sequence (DNA): TGTGCCAGCAGAACAGTATTTGAGCAGTTCTTC. The encoded protein is CASRTVFEQFF.

This rearrangement joins TRBV19 to TRBJ2-1; tentatively, D is TRBD2 (5 bases). This CDR3 is 15 amino acids long. The germline V gene encodes CDR1 LNHDA and CDR2 SQIVND (reference sequence). Trimming took off 3 bases at V and 0 bases at J, with 9 bases between the two ends. Here the CDR3 reads CASSMRVSSYNEQFF. CDR3 bases: TGTGCCAGTAGTATGAGGGTAAGCTCCTACAATGAGCAGTTCTTC.

The V call is TRBV30, the J call TRBJ1-2; D not certain. V lost 3 bases, J lost 0 bases, and 11 bases lay in between. The CDR3 spans 14 residues. Germline V lookup: CDR1 GTSNPN, CDR2 SVGIG (reference sequence). The CDR3 DNA is TGTGCCTGGAGGGAGGGAAGAACTAACTATGGCTACACCTTC. Its protein product is CAWREGRTNYGYTF.

CDR3 bases: TGTGCCAGCAGCACATTTGGGGGCCCTGAAGCTTTCTTT. Translated, it gives CASSTFGGPEAFF. The chain recombines TRBV7-2 with TRBJ1-1; possibly TRBD1 for D (6 bases). V was clipped by 5 bases and J by 6 bases, with 13 bases between them. The CDR3 totals 13 residues. The germline gives CDR1 SGHTA, CDR2 FQGNSA.

The gene calls are TRBV13 and TRBJ2-5; weak D call: TRBD1 (6 bases). Per germline, CDR1 PRHDT and CDR2 FYEKMQ (reference sequence). The germline V and J ends were trimmed by 3 bases and 9 bases, with 17 bases remaining between them. The CDR3 has 14 residues. The CDR3 spells CASSFWDGDKAQYF. The CDR3 bases are TGTGCCAGCAGCTTTTGGGACGGGGACAAGGCCCAGTACTTC.

This chain connects TRBV6-2 or TRBV6-3 to TRBJ2-2; unclear D gene. The CDR3 totals 17 residues. Trimming took off 2 bases at V and 5 bases at J, with 18 bases between the two ends. CDR1 is MNHEY, CDR2 SVGEGT, per germline. The CDR3 reads CASSYPDNIPLTGELFF. In DNA form, the CDR3 reads TGTGCCAGCAGTTACCCAGACAACATACCGTTAACCGGGGAGCTGTTTTTT.

The rearrangement joins TRBV27 to TRBJ1-2, with D possibly matching TRBD1 (5 bases). This CDR3 has 13 amino acids. Trimming took 4 bases from V and 8 from J, leaving 14 bases between them. The germline V gene encodes CDR1 MNHEY and CDR2 SMNVEV (reference sequence). The DNA of the CDR3 is TGTGCCAGCAGTTCCCGGGGGGGGAAGGGCTACACCTTC. Protein: CASSSRGGKGYTF.